This is a list of T cell receptor beta chains from one sample in a study of T cell changes during pregnancy in multiple sclerosis. This table comes from immunoSEQ multiplex PCR, and its TCRdb copy is limited to in-frame clones, with some not included. The top ten clones hold 1.1% to 1.5% of a sample with about 68,000 clones, just over 90% of them seen once. The source was peripheral blood, collected in the second trimester of pregnancy. The receptors come from a female donor in good health, enrolled as a control in a pregnancy study. Both conserved end residues are part of each CDR3. A D gene is named only where the DNA matches it firmly. Rows may omit the clone size; those that give it use once, few, many or a size class.

abundance,d_gene,j_gene,v_gene,CDR3nt,CDR3aa
-,TRBD2,TRBJ2-1,TRBV7-8,TGTGCCAGCAGCTTAGGGCCGGGGGGATACAATGAGCAGTTCTTC,CASSLGPGGYNEQFF
-,-,TRBJ2-5,TRBV19,TGTGCCAGTAGCCCCCAGGGGCGAGGGGAGACCCAGTACTTC,CASSPQGRGETQYF
-,TRBD2,TRBJ2-1,TRBV7-9,TGTGCCAGCAGCTTAGTTGGCGGGAGGACCCGTGATGAGCAGTTCTTC,CASSLVGGRTRDEQFF
-,TRBD2,TRBJ2-1,TRBV27,TGTGCCAGCAGTCCAGGGACTAGCGGGATTAGGAATGAGCAGTTCTTC,CASSPGTSGIRNEQFF
-,-,TRBJ2-7,TRBV2,TGTGCCAGCAGTGAAGCGCGGGGCAGGGCCTCCTACGAGCAGTACTTC,CASSEARGRASYEQYF
-,TRBD2,TRBJ2-7,TRBV6-4,TGTGCCACCTGCACTAGCGGGAATCGGGACGAGCAGTACTTC,CATCTSGNRDEQYF
once,-,TRBJ2-3,TRBV5-4,TGTGCCAGCAGCTTGGGGGTAGGGAGTAGCGATACGCAGTATTTT,CASSLGVGSSDTQYF
-,TRBD1,TRBJ2-7,TRBV14,TGTGCCAGCAGCCGACAGGGGGCCGGCGAGCAGTACTTC,CASSRQGAGEQYF
-,TRBD1,TRBJ1-2,TRBV28,TGTGCCAGCAGGCTCAGGGGGCTAGGCTACACCTTC,CASRLRGLGYTF
once,TRBD2,TRBJ2-2,TRBV6-5,TGTGCCAGCAGTTCGGTAGCGGGAAACCGGGAGCTGTTTTTT,CASSSVAGNRELFF
-,TRBD2,TRBJ2-2,TRBV19,TGTGCCAGTAGCCTGGGACTAGCAGACACCGGGGAGCTGTTTTTT,CASSLGLADTGELFF
-,TRBD1,TRBJ1-5,TRBV7-9,TGTGCCAGCAGCTTAGACCCCGGGACAGGGTATCAGCCCCAGCATTTT,CASSLDPGTGYQPQHF
-,TRBD2,TRBJ2-5,TRBV6-5,TGTGCCAGCAGTTACTTGGCTAGCGGTCAAGAGACCCAGTACTTC,CASSYLASGQETQYF
-,-,TRBJ2-7,TRBV5-1,TGCGCCAGCAGCCGAGGGACAGGCGGTAATCTCGAGTCGGGAGGCGAGCAGTACTTC,CASSRGTGGNLESGGEQYF
-,-,TRBJ1-2,TRBV6-1,TGTGCCAGCAGTGAAGCCCCGAGCGATCCCGGGGATGGCTACACCTTC,CASSEAPSDPGDGYTF